This T cell receptor beta chain was obtained from a study of shared clonotypes between healthy human individuals. CD8 cells regarded as naive lacked CD45RO, were positively chosen for CCR7, and omitted terminally differentiated effector memory CD45RA+ cells. Germline assignment: CDR1 SGHDT and CDR2 YYEEEE. This CDR3 region has 12 residues. Study results and limitations: Sampling covered blood only; tissue repertoires likely differ.

The table came from immunoSEQ multiplex PCR; TCRdb's copy has only in-frame clones and leaves some out. The table records approximately 600,000 clones, roughly 95% of them present only once. Of note for this clone: Its target is not known.

Sequencing was done on a sample of naive CD8+ T cells sorted from blood. The J gene is TRBJ2-5, the V gene TRBV5-6; 7 bases fit TRBD2. Near its end, the DNA agrees better with TRBJ2-7, so the J call may be wrong. The source is a woman in her twenties or thirties in good health. This CDR3 reads CASSLGLREQYF. Here the CDR3 DNA reads TGTGCCAGCAGCCTGGGACTACGCGAGCAGTACTTC.